The source of this T cell receptor (beta chain) is a study of blood T cell repertoires in COVID-19. Authors' processing steps: Counts of nucleated cells, estimated from reference gene primer amplification, were obtained. Measured with immunoSEQ multiplex PCR; TCRdb has only the in-frame clones, and not every one. The V and J calls and the clone size are those of that table, but D and trimming were determined from the DNA. The sample yields 200,000 or so clones, 80% to 90% seen once. This CDR3 is 18 amino acids long. Germline trimming cut 4 bases from V and 2 bases from J; bases unmatched to any gene: 14. The germline V gene has CDR1 SGHKS and CDR2 YYEKEE (reference sequence).

The V and J genes are TRBV5-5 and TRBJ1-3; TRBD1 matches 8 bases. This sequence originates from a man in his 70s with active or convalescent COVID-19. The sample consisted of peripheral blood. The CDR3 nucleotides are TGTGCCAGCAGCCGCCGGGTCGGACAGGGAGTTCCTGGAAACACCATATATTTT. It yields the protein CASSRRVGQGVPGNTIYF.